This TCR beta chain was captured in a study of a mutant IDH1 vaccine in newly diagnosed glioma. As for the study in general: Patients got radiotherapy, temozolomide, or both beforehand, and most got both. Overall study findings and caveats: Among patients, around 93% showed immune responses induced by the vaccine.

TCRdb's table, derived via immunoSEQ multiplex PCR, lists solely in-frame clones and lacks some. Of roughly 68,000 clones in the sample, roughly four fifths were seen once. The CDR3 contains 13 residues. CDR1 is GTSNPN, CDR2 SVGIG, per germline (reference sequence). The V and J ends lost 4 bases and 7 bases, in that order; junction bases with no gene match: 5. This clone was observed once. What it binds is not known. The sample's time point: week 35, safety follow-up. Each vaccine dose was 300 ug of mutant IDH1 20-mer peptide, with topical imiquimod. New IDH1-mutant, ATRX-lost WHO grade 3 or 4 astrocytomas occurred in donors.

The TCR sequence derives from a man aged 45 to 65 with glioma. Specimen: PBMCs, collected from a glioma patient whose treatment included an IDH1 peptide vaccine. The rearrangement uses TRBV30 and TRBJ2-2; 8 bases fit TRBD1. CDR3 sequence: CAWKRTGSGELFF. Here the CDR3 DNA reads TGTGCCTGGAAAAGGACAGGGAGCGGGGAGCTGTTTTTT. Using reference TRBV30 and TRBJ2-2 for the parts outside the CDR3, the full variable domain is SQTIHQWPATLVQPVGSPLSLECTVEGTSNPNLYWYRQAAGRGLQLLFYSVGIGQISSEVPQNLSASRPQDRQFILSSKKLLLSDSGFYLCAWKRTGSGELFFGEGSRLTVL.